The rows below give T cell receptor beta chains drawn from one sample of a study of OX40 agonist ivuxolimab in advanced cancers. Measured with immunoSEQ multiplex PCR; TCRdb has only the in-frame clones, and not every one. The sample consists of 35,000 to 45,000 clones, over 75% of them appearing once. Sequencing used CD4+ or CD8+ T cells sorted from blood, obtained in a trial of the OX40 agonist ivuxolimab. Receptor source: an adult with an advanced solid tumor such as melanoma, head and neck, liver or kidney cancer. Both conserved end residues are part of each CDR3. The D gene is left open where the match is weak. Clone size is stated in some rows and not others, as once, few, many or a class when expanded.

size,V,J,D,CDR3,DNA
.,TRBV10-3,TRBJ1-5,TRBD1,CAIRSGTGGDNQPQHF,TGTGCCATCAGGTCCGGGACAGGGGGCGACAATCAGCCCCAGCATTTT
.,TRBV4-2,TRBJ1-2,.,CASSPGLGYTF,TGTGCCAGCAGCCCGGGCCTGGGCTACACCTTC
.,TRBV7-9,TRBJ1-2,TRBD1,CASSLGGGEGYTF,TGTGCCAGCAGCTTAGGAGGGGGCGAGGGCTACACCTTC
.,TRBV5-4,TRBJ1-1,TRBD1,CASSLDRGLPTEAFF,TGTGCCAGCAGCCTGGACAGGGGGCTCCCCACTGAAGCTTTCTTT
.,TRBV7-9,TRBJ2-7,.,CASSLGVGIYEQYF,TGTGCCAGCAGCTTAGGAGTAGGTATCTACGAGCAGTACTTC
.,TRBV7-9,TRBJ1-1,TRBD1,CASSLQTGLREAFF,TGTGCCAGCAGCCTTCAGACAGGGCTAAGGGAAGCTTTCTTT
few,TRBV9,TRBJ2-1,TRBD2,CASSVGASGYNEQFF,TGTGCCAGCAGCGTAGGGGCTAGCGGATACAATGAGCAGTTCTTC
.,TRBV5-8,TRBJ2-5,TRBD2,CASSESLAGGEYF,TGTGCCAGCAGCGAGTCCTTAGCGGGGGGTGAGTACTTC
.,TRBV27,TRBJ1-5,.,CASSLVLNQPQHF,TGTGCCAGCAGTTTAGTCCTCAATCAGCCCCAGCATTTT
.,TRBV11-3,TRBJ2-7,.,CASSLGGNYEQYF,TGTGCCAGCAGCTTGGGTGGGAACTACGAGCAGTACTTC
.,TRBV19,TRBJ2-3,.,CASSTTGQPTLADTQYF,TGTGCCAGTAGTACAACCGGACAGCCTACCCTCGCAGATACGCAGTATTTT
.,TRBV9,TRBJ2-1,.,CASSPQGWETDEQFF,TGTGCCAGCAGCCCCCAAGGATGGGAGACCGATGAGCAGTTCTTC
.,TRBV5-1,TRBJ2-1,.,CASSLIGGWNEQFF,TGCGCCAGCAGCTTGATTGGGGGCTGGAATGAGCAGTTCTTC
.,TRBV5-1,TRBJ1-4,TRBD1,CASSNQGATNEKLFF,TGCGCCAGCAGCAATCAGGGGGCTACTAATGAAAAACTGTTTTTT
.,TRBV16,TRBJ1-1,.,CASSQSGISGAFF,TGTGCCAGCAGCCAATCGGGAATCTCCGGGGCTTTCTTT
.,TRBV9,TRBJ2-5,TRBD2,CASSAVAGGPWETQYF,TGTGCCAGCAGCGCTGTAGCGGGGGGGCCCTGGGAGACCCAGTACTTC
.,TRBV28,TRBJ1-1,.,CASSFGEAFF,TGTGCCAGCAGTTTTGGAGAAGCTTTCTTT
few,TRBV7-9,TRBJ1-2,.,CASSLAESNYGYTF,TGTGCCAGCAGCTTAGCAGAGTCTAACTATGGCTACACCTTC
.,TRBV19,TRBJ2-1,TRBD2,CASRTSGGNNEQFF,TGTGCCAGTAGGACTAGCGGGGGAAACAATGAGCAGTTCTTC
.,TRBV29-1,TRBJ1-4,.,CSVGVTSNEKLFF,TGCAGCGTTGGGGTGACAAGTAATGAAAAACTGTTTTTT
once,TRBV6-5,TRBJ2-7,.,CASRQPGVTYEQYF,TGTGCCAGCAGGCAACCGGGGGTTACCTACGAGCAGTACTTC
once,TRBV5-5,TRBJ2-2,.,CASSSTGPELFF,TGTGCCAGCAGCAGCACCGGCCCAGAGCTGTTTTTT
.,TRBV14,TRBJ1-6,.,CASSQVGGANSPLHF,TGTGCCAGCAGCCAAGTTGGAGGGGCGAATTCACCCCTCCACTTT
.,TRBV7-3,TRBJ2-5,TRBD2,CASSILAGAQETQYF,TGTGCCAGCAGCATCCTAGCGGGAGCTCAAGAGACCCAGTACTTC
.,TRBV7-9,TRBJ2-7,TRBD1,CASSPNRGQGSGQYF,TGTGCCAGCAGCCCTAACAGGGGGCAAGGGAGCGGGCAGTACTTC
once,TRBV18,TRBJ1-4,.,CASSPPGTATNEKLFF,TGTGCCAGCTCACCGCCAGGGACGGCAACTAATGAAAAACTGTTTTTT